The clone carrying this T cell receptor beta chain has just a few counts. The target antigen is unknown. The TCR alpha and TCR beta cDNA libraries, bearing sample barcodes and UMIs, were generated by 5'RACE using constant-segment primers. TCRdb used MiXCR to reprocess the 5' RACE reads, holding one entry per CDR3 protein. This sample has about 410,000 distinct CDR3 sequences, with less than 25% found just once. V lost 7 bases, J lost 1 base, and 6 bases stayed unmatched. This CDR3 comprises 15 residues. This entry comes from a study of T-cell memory formation after mild COVID-19. On the study more broadly: TCR clusters were mostly donor specific. Findings of the study overall: Pre-infection memory showed some responding clones, and this suggested that cross-reactive memory joined. Among CD4+ contracting clones, most were CM and EM, and CD8+ ones EMRA.

The clonotype originates from an adult woman who had mild COVID-19 (a few samples of this study predate the infection). Cell type and time point are not known. This rearrangement joins TRBV12-3 or TRBV12-4 to TRBJ2-3; 9 positions agree with TRBD2. The material sequenced was PBMCs or a T cell subset sorted from them (not recorded which). CDR3: CASMERGVGTDTQYF. For the CDR3, the DNA is TGTGCCAGCATGGAGCGGGGGGTAGGCACAGATACGCAGTATTTT.